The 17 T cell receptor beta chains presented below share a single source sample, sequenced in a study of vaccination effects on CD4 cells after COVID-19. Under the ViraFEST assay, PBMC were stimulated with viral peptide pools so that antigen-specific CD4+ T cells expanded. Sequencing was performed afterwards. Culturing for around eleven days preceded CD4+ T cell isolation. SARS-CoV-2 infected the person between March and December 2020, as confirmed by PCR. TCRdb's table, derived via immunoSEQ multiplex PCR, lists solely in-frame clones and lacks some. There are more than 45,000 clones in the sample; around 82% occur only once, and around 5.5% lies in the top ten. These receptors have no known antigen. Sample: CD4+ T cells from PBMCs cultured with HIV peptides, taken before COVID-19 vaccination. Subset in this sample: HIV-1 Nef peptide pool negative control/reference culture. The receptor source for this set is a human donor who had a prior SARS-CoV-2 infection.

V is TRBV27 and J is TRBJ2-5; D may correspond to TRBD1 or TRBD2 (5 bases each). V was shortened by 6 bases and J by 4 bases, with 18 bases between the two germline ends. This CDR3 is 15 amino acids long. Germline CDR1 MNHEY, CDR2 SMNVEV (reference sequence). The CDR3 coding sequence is TGTGCCAGCAGCCCGACGGGGCCCCGATTAGAGACCCAGTACTTC. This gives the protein CASSPTGPRLETQYF.

This CDR3 is CASSLSLLAGWSGTDTQYF. CDR3 sequence (DNA): TGCGCCAGCAGCTTGAGCCTACTAGCGGGGTGGAGCGGCACAGATACGCAGTATTTT. The chain carries TRBV5-1 and TRBJ2-3, with 10 bases that match TRBD2. The CDR3 contains 19 residues. CDR1 and CDR2 from the germline V gene are SGHRS and YFSETQ. V gave up 1 base and J gave up 1 base; unmatched junction bases: 12.

CDR3: CAISTGQDYNSPLHF. The CDR3 DNA is TGTGCCATCAGCACTGGACAGGATTATAATTCACCCCTCCACTTT. V gene TRBV10-3 combines with J gene TRBJ1-6; 7 nucleotides match TRBD1. V was pared by 6 bases and J by 4 bases, with 6 bases of the junction left unmatched. CDR1 ENHRY and CDR2 SYGVKD come from the germline V gene. This CDR3 is 15 amino acids long.

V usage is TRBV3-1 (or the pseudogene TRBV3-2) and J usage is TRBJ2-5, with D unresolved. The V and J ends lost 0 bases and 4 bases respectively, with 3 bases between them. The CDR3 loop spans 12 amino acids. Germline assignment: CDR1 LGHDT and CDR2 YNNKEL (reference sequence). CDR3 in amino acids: CASSQEGETQYF. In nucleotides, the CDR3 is TGTGCCAGCAGCCAAGAGGGAGAGACCCAGTACTTC.

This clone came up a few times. The CDR3 region has the DNA TGTGCCAGCAGCCTAGCCACCGGGAACACCGGGGAGCTGTTTTTT. It is translated as CASSLATGNTGELFF. This chain connects TRBV6-2 or TRBV6-3 to TRBJ2-2; weak D call: TRBD2 (5 bases). Trimming removed 6 bases from V and 1 base from J, with 12 bases in between. The CDR3 covers 15 residues. The germline V gene has CDR1 MNHEY and CDR2 SVGEGT.

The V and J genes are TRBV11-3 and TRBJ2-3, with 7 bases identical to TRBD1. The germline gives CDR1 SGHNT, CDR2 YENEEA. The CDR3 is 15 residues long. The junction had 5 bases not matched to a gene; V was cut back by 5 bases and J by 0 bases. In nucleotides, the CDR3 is TGTGCCAGCAGCAAAGACAGGGCTAGCACAGATACGCAGTATTTT. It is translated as CASSKDRASTDTQYF.

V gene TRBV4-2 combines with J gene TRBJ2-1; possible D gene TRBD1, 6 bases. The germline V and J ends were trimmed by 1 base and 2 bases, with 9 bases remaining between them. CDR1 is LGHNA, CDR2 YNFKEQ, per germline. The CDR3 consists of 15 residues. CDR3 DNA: TGTGCCAGCAGCCAAGCCAGGGGCGCCTACAATGAGCAGTTCTTC. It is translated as CASSQARGAYNEQFF.

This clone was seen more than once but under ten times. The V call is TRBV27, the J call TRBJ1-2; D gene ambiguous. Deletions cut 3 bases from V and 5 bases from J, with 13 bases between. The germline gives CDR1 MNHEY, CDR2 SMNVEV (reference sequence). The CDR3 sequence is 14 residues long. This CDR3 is CASSLGMGSYGYTF. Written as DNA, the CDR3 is TGTGCCAGCAGTTTGGGGATGGGGTCTTATGGCTACACCTTC.

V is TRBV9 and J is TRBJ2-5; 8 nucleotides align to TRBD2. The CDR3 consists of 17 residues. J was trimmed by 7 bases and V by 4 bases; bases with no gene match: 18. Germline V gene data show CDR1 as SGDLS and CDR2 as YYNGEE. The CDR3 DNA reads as TGTGCCAGCAGCCCCCCCGCAGCGGGAGTATATGGTGGGACCCAGTACTTC. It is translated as CASSPPAAGVYGGTQYF.

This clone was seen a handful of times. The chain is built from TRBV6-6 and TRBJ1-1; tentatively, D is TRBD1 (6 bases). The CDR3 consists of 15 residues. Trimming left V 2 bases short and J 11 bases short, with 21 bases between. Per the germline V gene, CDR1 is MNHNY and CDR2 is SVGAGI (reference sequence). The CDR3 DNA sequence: TGTGCCAGCAGTTACAACTCAGGGGCCCCCTTGGGGGCTTTCTTT. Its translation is CASSYNSGAPLGAFF.

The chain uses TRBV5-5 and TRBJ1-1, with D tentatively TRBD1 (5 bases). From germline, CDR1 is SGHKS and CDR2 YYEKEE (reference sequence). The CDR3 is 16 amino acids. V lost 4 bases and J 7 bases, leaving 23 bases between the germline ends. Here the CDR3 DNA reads TGTGCCAGCAGCCCCATAGCCATATGGGGCCAGATTGAAGCTTTCTTT. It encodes CASSPIAIWGQIEAFF.

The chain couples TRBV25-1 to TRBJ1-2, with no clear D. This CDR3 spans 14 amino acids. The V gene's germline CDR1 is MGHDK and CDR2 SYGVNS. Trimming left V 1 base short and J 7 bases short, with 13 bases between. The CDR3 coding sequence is TGTGCCAGCAGTGAATTGAGGGTGGAGAGTGGCTACACCTTC. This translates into CASSELRVESGYTF.

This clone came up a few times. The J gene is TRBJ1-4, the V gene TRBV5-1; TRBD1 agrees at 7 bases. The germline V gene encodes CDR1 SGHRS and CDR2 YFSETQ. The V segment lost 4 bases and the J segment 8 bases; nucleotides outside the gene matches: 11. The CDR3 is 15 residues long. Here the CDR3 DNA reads TGCGCCAGCAGCCCACGGGACAGAGGGGACGAAAAACTGTTTTTT. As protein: CASSPRDRGDEKLFF.

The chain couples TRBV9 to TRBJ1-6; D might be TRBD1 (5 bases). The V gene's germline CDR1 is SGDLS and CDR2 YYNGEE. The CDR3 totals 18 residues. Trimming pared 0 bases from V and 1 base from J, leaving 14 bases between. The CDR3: CASSVGPSGGSYNSPLHF. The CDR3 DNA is TGTGCCAGCAGCGTAGGACCGTCCGGGGGGTCCTATAATTCACCCCTCCACTTT.

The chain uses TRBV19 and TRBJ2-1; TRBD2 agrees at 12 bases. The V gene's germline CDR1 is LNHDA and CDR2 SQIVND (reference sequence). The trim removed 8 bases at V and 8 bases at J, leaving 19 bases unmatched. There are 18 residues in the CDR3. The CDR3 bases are TGTGCCAGTTCCCCCCTTGGACTAGCGGGGAGGAGTGTCGATGAGCAGTTCTTC. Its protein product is CASSPLGLAGRSVDEQFF.

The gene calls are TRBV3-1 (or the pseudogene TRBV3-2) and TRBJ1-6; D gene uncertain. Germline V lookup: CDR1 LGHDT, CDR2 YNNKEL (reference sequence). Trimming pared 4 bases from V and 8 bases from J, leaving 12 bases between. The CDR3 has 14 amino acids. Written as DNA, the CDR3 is TGTGCCAGCAGCCTTGGCTCCGGGGATTCACCCCTCCACTTT. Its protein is CASSLGSGDSPLHF.

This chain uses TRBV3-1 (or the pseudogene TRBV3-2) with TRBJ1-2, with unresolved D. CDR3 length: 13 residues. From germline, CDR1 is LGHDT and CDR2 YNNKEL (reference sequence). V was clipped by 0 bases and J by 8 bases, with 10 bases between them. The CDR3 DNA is TGTGCCAGCAGCCAAGAACCAGCTATGGGCTACACCTTC. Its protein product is CASSQEPAMGYTF.